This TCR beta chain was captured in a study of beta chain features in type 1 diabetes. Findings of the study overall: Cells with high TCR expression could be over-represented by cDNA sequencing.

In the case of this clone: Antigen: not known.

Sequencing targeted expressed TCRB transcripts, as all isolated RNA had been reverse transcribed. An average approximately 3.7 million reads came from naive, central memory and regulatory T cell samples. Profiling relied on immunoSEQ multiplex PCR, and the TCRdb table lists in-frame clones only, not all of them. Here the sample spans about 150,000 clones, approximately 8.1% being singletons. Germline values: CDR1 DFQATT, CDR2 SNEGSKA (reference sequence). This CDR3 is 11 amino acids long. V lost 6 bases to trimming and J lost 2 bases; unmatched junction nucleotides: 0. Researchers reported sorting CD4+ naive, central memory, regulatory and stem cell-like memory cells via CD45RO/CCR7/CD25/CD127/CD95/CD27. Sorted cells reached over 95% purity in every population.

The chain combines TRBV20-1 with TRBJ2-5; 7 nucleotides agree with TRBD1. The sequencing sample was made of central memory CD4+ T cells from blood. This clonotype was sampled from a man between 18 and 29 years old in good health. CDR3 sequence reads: CSADRQETQYF. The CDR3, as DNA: TGCAGTGCGGACAGGCAAGAGACCCAGTACTTC.